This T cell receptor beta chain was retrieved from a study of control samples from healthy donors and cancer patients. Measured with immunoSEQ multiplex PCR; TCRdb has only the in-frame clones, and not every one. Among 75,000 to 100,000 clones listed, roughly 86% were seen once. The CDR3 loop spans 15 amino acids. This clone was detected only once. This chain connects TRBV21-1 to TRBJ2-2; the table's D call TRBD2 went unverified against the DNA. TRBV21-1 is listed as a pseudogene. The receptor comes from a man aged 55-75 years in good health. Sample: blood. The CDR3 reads CANPPDSLNTGELFF. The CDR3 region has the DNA TGTGCCAACCCCCCGGATAGCTTGAACACCGGGGAGCTGTTTTTT.